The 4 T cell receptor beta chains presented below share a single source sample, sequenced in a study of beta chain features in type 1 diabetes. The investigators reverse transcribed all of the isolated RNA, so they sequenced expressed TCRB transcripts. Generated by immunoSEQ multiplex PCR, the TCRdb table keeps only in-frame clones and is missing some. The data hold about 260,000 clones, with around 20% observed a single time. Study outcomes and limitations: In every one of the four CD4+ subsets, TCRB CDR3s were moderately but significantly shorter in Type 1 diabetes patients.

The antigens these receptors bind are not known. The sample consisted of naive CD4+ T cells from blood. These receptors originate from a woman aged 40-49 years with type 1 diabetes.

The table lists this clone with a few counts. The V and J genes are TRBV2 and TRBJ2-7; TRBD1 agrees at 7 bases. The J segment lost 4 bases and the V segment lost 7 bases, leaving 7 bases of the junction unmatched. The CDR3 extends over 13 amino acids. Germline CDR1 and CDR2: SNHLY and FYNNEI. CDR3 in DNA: TGTGCCAGCAAGGGACAGACTTTTTACGAGCAGTACTTC. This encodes CASKGQTFYEQYF.

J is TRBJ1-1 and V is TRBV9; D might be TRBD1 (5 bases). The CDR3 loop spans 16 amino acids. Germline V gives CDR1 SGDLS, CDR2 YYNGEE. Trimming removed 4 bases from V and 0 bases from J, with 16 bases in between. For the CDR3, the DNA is TGTGCCAGCAGCCGACAGTCGACCCTTATGAACACTGAAGCTTTCTTT. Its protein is CASSRQSTLMNTEAFF.

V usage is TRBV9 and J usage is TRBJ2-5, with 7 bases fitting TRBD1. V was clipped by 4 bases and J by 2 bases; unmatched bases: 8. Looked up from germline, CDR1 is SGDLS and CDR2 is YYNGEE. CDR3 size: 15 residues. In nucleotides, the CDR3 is TGTGCCAGCAGCCCTTCCCCGGGACAGCAAGAGACCCAGTACTTC. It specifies CASSPSPGQQETQYF.

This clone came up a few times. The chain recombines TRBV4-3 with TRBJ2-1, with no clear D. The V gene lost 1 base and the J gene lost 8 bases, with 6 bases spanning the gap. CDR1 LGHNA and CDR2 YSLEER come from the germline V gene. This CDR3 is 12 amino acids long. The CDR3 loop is CASSQASHEQFF. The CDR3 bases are TGCGCCAGCAGCCAAGCTTCTCATGAGCAGTTCTTC.